This TCR beta chain emerged from a study of T cell responses to AZD1222 COVID-19 vaccine. Looked up from germline, CDR1 is SGHVS and CDR2 is FQNEAQ. Trimming left V 2 bases short and J 0 bases short, with 8 bases between. The CDR3 covers 15 residues. Profiled with immunoSEQ multiplex PCR; TCRdb holds only in-frame clones, not every one. Of approximately 98,000 clones listed, approximately 89% are singletons. Study conclusions and caveats: Every sample of the repertoires postdated the peak T cell response. The CD4 TCRs associated with vaccination extended across spike and predominated at 160-218 and 743-854.

Points on this clone: Its target is unknown.

The specimen comprised peripheral blood, sampled on day 0 of MenACWY control vaccination. This TCR was sampled from an adult in good health. The rearrangement uses TRBV7-8 and TRBJ1-5; possibly TRBD1 for D (5 bases). The CDR3 region has the DNA TGTGCCAGCAGCTTATTCGGGGCTAGCAATCAGCCCCAGCATTTT. This sequence encodes CASSLFGASNQPQHF.